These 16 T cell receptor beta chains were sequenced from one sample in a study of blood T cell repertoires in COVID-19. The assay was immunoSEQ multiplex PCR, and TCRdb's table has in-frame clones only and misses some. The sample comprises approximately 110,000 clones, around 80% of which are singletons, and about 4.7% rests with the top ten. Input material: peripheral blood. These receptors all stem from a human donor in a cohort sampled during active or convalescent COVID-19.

Here the CDR3 reads CASSPGQAAEAFF. CDR3 DNA: TGTGCCAGCAGCCCGGGACAGGCGGCTGAAGCTTTCTTT. The chain carries TRBV7-9 and TRBJ1-1; 8 positions agree with TRBD1. Trimming took 5 bases from V and 6 from J; bases not matched to a gene: 5. CDR1 is SEHNR, CDR2 FQNEAQ, per germline (reference sequence). This CDR3 is 13 amino acids long.

The CDR3 loop is CASSLVLTSGSGELFF. DNA of the CDR3: TGTGCCAGCAGCTTAGTATTGACTAGTGGGTCCGGGGAGCTGTTTTTT. The chain couples TRBV7-2 to TRBJ2-2; tentatively, D is TRBD2 (6 bases). The length of the CDR3 is 16 residues. Germline CDR1 reads SGHTA; CDR2 reads FQGNSA. V lost 1 base to trimming and J lost 6 bases, with 15 bases between them.

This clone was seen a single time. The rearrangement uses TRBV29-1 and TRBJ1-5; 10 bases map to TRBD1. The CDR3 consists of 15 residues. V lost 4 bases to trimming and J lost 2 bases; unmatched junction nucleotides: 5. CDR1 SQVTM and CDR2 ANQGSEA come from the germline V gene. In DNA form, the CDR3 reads TGCAGCGTTGGGACAGGGGGGAAAGGCAATCAGCCCCAGCATTTT. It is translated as CSVGTGGKGNQPQHF.

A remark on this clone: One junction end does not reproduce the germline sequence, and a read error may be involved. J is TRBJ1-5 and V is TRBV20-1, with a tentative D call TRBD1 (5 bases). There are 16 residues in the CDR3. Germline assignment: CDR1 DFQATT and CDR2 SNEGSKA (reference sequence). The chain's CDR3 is CSASRGATLLNQPQLF. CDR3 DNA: TGCAGTGCTAGTCGCGGGGCTACACTCCTCAATCAGCCCCAGCTTTTT.

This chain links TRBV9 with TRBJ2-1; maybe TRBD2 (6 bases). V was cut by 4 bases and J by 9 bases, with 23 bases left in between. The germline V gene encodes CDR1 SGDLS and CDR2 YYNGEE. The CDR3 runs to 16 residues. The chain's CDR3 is CASSPRRGLLGGEQFF. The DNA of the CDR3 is TGTGCCAGCAGCCCTCGCCGGGGACTCCTGGGTGGTGAGCAGTTCTTC.

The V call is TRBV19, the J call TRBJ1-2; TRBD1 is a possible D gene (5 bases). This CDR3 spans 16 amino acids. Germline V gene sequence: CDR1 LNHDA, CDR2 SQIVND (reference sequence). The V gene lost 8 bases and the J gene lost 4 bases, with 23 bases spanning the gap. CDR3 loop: CASGLGEGRNLYGYTF. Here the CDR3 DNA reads TGTGCCAGTGGCCTCGGGGAGGGACGAAACCTCTATGGCTACACCTTC.

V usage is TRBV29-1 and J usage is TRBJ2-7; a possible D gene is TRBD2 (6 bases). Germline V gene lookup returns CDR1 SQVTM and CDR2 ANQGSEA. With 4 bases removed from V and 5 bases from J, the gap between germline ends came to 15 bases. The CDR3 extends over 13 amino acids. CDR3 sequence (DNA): TGCAGCGTTGTCCCCGGGAGAGGGAACGAGCAGTACTTC. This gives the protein CSVVPGRGNEQYF.

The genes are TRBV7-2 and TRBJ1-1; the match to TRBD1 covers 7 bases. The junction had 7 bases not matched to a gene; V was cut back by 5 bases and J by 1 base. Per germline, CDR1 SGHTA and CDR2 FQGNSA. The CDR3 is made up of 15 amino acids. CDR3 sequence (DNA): TGTGCCAGCAGCACCCGGACAGGAAAGAACACTGAAGCTTTCTTT. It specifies CASSTRTGKNTEAFF.

The CDR3 sequence: CATSNQGSEQFF. The CDR3 DNA follows: TGTGCCACCAGCAACCAGGGGAGTGAGCAGTTCTTC. The chain is built from TRBV15 and TRBJ2-1; TRBD1 is a possible D gene (6 bases). CDR3 length: 12 amino acids. V was pared by 4 bases and J by 9 bases, with 10 bases between. Germline V gives CDR1 LNHNV, CDR2 YYDKDF (reference sequence).

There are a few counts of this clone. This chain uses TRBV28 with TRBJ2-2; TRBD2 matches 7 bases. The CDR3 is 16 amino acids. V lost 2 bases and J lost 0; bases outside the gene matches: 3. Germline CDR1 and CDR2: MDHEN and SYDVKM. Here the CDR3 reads CASSLSGTANTGELFF. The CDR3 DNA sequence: TGTGCCAGCAGTTTAAGCGGGACGGCGAACACCGGGGAGCTGTTTTTT.

As DNA, the CDR3 is TGTGCCAGCAGCTCCCCGGGACAGCAATTTAACTATGGCTACACCTTC. Its translation is CASSSPGQQFNYGYTF. This sequence joins TRBV11-2 and TRBJ1-2; TRBD1 agrees at 7 bases. This CDR3 spans 16 amino acids. Germline CDR1 reads SGHAT; CDR2 reads FQNNGV. V lost 4 bases and J lost 1; bases outside the gene matches: 9.

CDR3 residues: CSVADRGPRGEKLFF. Here the CDR3 DNA reads TGCAGCGTAGCCGACAGGGGGCCAAGAGGTGAAAAACTGTTTTTT. The chain is built from TRBV29-1 and TRBJ1-4, with 10 positions matching TRBD1. Per the germline V gene, CDR1 is SQVTM and CDR2 is ANQGSEA. The CDR3 extends over 15 amino acids. With 6 bases clipped from V and 7 bases from J, the junction kept 11 bases outside the gene matches.

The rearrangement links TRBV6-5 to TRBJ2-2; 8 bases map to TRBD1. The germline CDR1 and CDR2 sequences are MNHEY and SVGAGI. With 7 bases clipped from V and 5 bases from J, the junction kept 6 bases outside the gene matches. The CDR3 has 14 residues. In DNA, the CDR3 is TGTGCCAGCATCGGACAGGGTCGGACCGGGGAGCTGTTTTTT. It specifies CASIGQGRTGELFF.

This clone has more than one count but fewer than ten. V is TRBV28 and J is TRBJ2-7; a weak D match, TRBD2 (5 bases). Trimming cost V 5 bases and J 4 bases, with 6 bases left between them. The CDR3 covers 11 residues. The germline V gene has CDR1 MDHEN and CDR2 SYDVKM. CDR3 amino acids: CASSGGYEQYF. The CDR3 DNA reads TGTGCCAGCAGTGGCGGGTACGAGCAGTACTTC. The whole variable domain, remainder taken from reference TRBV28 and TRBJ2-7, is DVKVTQSSRYLVKRTGEKVFLECVQDMDHENMFWYRQDPGLGLRLIYFSYDVKMKEKGDIPEGYSVSREKKERFSLILESASTNQTSMYLCASSGGYEQYFGPGTRLTVT.

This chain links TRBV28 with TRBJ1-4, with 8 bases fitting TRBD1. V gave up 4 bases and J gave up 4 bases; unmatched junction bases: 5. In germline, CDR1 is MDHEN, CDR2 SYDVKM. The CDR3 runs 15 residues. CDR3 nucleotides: TGTGCCAGCAGTTATGACAGGGGCTATAATGAAAAACTGTTTTTT. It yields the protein CASSYDRGYNEKLFF.

For the CDR3, the DNA is TGTGCCAGCAGCTTCGGGGGGGGATCCTACGAGCAGTACTTC. Its protein product is CASSFGGGSYEQYF. The chain employs TRBV9 and TRBJ2-7; the match to TRBD2 covers 8 bases. From germline, CDR1 is SGDLS and CDR2 YYNGEE. The J segment lost 1 base and the V segment lost 4 bases, leaving 4 bases of the junction unmatched. The CDR3 totals 14 residues. Looking up the rest from reference TRBV9 and TRBJ2-7 gives the full variable domain: DSGVTQTPKHLITATGQRVTLRCSPRSGDLSVYWYQQSLDQGLQFLIQYYNGEERAKGNILERFSAQQFPDLHSELNLSSLELGDSALYFCASSFGGGSYEQYFGPGTRLTVT.